One sample yielded the 8 T cell receptor beta chains listed below, sequenced in a study of T cell responses to AZD1222 COVID-19 vaccine. Profiled with immunoSEQ multiplex PCR; TCRdb holds only in-frame clones, not every one. This sample has 100,000 to 140,000 clones, with roughly 90% found just once. Sequenced material: peripheral blood, taken on day 0 of AZD1222 vaccination. The receptors were sampled from an adult in good health.

This sequence joins TRBV19 and TRBJ2-1, with a weak D call TRBD2 (5 bases). CDR1 and CDR2 (germline): LNHDA, SQIVND (reference sequence). The CDR3 length is 14 residues. The V gene lost 5 bases and the J gene lost 0 bases, with 8 bases spanning the gap. The CDR3 region has the DNA TGTGCCAGTAGTGGCGGACTCTCCTACAATGAGCAGTTCTTC. Its translation: CASSGGLSYNEQFF.

The V and J genes are TRBV19 and TRBJ2-6, with 9 bases aligning to TRBD1. V shed 5 bases, J shed 0 bases, and the junction held 11 bases outside the gene matches. From germline, CDR1 is LNHDA and CDR2 SQIVND (reference sequence). This CDR3 has 19 residues. The CDR3 nucleotides are TGTGCCAGTAGTTGGTCATTTTTGGACAGGGGCTCTGGGGCCAACGTCCTGACTTTC. This sequence encodes CASSWSFLDRGSGANVLTF.

This clone is labeled as medium-sized. The gene calls are TRBV9 and TRBJ1-3, with D perhaps TRBD1 (5 bases). Germline V gives CDR1 SGDLS, CDR2 YYNGEE. V was shortened by 6 bases and J by 0 bases, with 10 bases between the two germline ends. This CDR3 comprises 14 residues. CDR3 region: CASTAGGSGNTIYF. The CDR3 bases are TGTGCCAGCACCGCCGGGGGCTCTGGAAACACCATATATTTT.

The rearrangement uses TRBV28 and TRBJ1-3; D is unclear. V was cut by 3 bases and J by 0 bases, with 3 bases left in between. The CDR3 is 13 residues long. Germline V gene sequence: CDR1 MDHEN, CDR2 SYDVKM. The DNA for the CDR3 is TGTGCCAGCAGTTTTGCCTCTGGAAACACCATATATTTT. Translated, it gives CASSFASGNTIYF.

This chain joins TRBV19 and TRBJ2-1; 8 bases line up with TRBD1. The V segment lost 1 base and the J segment 3 bases; nucleotides outside the gene matches: 11. The germline V gene has CDR1 LNHDA and CDR2 SQIVND (reference sequence). This CDR3 has 18 residues. DNA for the CDR3: TGTGCCAGTAGTATAGCCCCACCGACAGGGGCGAACTACAATGAGCAGTTCTTC. Translation: CASSIAPPTGANYNEQFF.

J is TRBJ1-5 and V is TRBV5-1; 7 nucleotides match TRBD1. Per the germline V gene, CDR1 is SGHRS and CDR2 is YFSETQ. The CDR3 contains 15 residues. Trimming took 0 bases from V and 4 from J; bases not matched to a gene: 4. The CDR3 sequence: CASSLEGAGNQPQHF. In DNA, the CDR3 is TGCGCCAGCAGCTTGGAGGGGGCAGGAAATCAGCCCCAGCATTTT.

The rearrangement joins TRBV27 to TRBJ1-3; perhaps TRBD1 as D (6 bases). Trimming shortened V by 2 bases and J by 9 bases, and 14 bases separated the two germline ends. Germline CDR1 is MNHEY and CDR2 is SMNVEV (reference sequence). The CDR3 extends over 14 amino acids. The CDR3 DNA reads TGTGCCAGCAGTTTAGAGGAGGGGGTCGGCACCATATATTTT. It specifies CASSLEEGVGTIYF.

This chain uses TRBV28 with TRBJ2-5; TRBD2 is a possible D gene (6 bases). Trimming took 4 bases from V and 3 from J, leaving 12 bases between them. There are 14 residues in the CDR3. CDR1 MDHEN and CDR2 SYDVKM come from the germline V gene. CDR3 nucleotides: TGTGCCAGCAGTTCACGGGGGTCAGAAGAGACCCAGTACTTC. Its translation is CASSSRGSEETQYF.